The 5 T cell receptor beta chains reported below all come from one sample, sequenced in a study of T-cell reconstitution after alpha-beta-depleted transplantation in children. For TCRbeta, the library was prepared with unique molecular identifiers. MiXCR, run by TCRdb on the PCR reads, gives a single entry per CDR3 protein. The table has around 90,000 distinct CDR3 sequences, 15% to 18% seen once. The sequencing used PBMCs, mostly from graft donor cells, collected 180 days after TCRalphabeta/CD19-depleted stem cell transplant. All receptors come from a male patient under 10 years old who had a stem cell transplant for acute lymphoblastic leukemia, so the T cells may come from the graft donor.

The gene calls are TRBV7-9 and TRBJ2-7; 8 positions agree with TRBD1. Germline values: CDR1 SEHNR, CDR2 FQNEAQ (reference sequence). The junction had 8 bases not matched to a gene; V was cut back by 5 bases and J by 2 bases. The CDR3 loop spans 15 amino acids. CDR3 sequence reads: CASSPRDRTPYEQYF. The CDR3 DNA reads TGTGCCAGCAGCCCAAGGGACAGGACTCCCTACGAGCAGTACTTC.

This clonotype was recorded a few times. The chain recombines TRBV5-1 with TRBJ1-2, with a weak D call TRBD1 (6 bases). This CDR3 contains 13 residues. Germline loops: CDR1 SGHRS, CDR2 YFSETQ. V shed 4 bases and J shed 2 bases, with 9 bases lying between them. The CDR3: CASSPTGNYGYTF. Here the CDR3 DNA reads TGCGCCAGCAGCCCCACAGGGAACTATGGCTACACCTTC.

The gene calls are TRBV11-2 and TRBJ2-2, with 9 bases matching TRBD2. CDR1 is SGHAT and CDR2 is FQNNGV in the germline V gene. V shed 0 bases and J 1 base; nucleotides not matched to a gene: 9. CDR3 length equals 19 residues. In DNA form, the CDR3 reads TGTGCCAGCAGCTTAGAGAGGGGTCTAGCGGGGATGAACACCGGGGAGCTGTTTTTT. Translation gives CASSLERGLAGMNTGELFF.

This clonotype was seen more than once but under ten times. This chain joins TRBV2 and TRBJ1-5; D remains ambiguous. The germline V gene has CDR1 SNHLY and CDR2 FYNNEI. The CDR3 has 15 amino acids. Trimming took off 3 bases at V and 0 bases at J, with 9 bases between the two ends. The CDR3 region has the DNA TGTGCCAGCAGTGAGAAGGGCTATAGCAATCAGCCCCAGCATTTT. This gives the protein CASSEKGYSNQPQHF.

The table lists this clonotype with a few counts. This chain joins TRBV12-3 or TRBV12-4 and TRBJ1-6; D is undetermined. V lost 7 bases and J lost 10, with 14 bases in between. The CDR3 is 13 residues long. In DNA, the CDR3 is TGTGCCAGCATGGGTCCTCGGAGGTCACCCCTCCACTTT. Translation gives CASMGPRRSPLHF.